This record concerns one T cell receptor beta chain sequence. The target of this receptor is not known. No much larger clonotype is one base removed from it; base qualities were not supplied. Libraries were made using the immunoSEQ multiplex PCR assay. Sourced from immuneACCESS, this table was stored by TCRdb with only in-frame sequences that have V and J called. A share of the clones is absent; for the studies checked, an unresolved V gene accounts for under half, and the remainder has no known explanation. The sample contains some 1,000 clones, approximately 79% of them found a single time. About 8.8% of the sample rests with the top ten. The source of the sample is a study of T cell repertoires in chronic hepatitis B (dated by TCRdb to between 2018 and 2020). Sequenced material: total CD8+ T cells from PBMCs. The TCR sequence derives from a human donor with chronic hepatitis B virus infection.

The nucleotide sequence reads as follows: TGTGCCAGCAGCCCACCCGCGGCAGGAAATAATGAAAAACTGTTTTTT. It specifies CASSPPAAGNNEKLFF. The chain employs TRBV11-2 and TRBJ1-4; the D gene cannot be resolved reliably. The V end loses 5 bases and the J end loses 4 bases, and a stretch of 17 bases separates them. There are 16 amino acids in the CDR3, from cysteine to phenylalanine inclusive. Only the CDR3 region is kept as DNA, spanning 48 bases read in frame from base 1. The germline V gene yields SGHAT for CDR1 and FQNNGV for CDR2.